This T cell receptor (beta chain) was observed in a study of blood T cell repertoires in COVID-19. Per the germline V gene, CDR1 is SGHAT and CDR2 is FQNNGV. This CDR3 region has 18 residues. The junction had 12 bases not matched to a gene; V was cut back by 5 bases and J by 2 bases. Produced via immunoSEQ multiplex PCR; TCRdb's table is partial and in-frame only. The data contain roughly 300,000 clones, roughly 83% of them singletons. The sequencing sample was made of peripheral blood. The chain joins TRBV11-2 to TRBJ2-1, with 10 positions matching TRBD2. The origin of this receptor is a woman in her fifties or sixties with acute or convalescent COVID-19. DNA of the CDR3: TGTGCCAGCAGCCTCTCGGGAGCGGGAGGGGGACCCTACAATGAGCAGTTCTTC. Translated, it gives CASSLSGAGGGPYNEQFF.